This T cell receptor beta chain stems from a study of a mutant IDH1 vaccine in newly diagnosed glioma. The overall study: Averaging roughly 40 years of age, treated patients were approximately 62% male and 37.5% female. Patients' prior therapy spanned radiotherapy, temozolomide, or both; most underwent both.

CDR1 is MNHEY and CDR2 is SVGAGI in the germline V gene. V shed 2 bases and J shed 6 bases, with 15 bases lying between them. CDR3 size: 15 residues. Time point reported: week 35, safety follow-up. Topical imiquimod accompanied each vaccine dose, which consisted of 300 ug of mutant IDH1 20-mer peptide. The vaccination schedule gave patients eight doses in weeks 1, 3, 5, 7, 11, 15, 19 and 23. Concerning this clone: Its antigen is currently unknown.

Assay used: immunoSEQ multiplex PCR; TCRdb lists only in-frame clones, some missing. This sample yields tens of thousands of clones, of which 60% to 75% are seen a single time; approximately 4.8% belongs to the top ten. This material consisted of PBMCs, taken from a glioma patient whose treatment included an IDH1 peptide vaccine. This chain connects TRBV6-5 to TRBJ2-3; D is perhaps TRBD1 (7 bases). The sequence was obtained from a man aged 45-65 years with glioma. Here the CDR3 DNA reads TGTGCCAGCAGTTACCCCCAGGGGGGAGAGGATACGCAGTATTTT. As protein: CASSYPQGGEDTQYF.